Described below is a single T cell receptor (beta chain) sequence and its context. Its recognized antigen is unknown. Within one base of it there is no much larger clone, and no base qualities were kept. TCRbeta CDR3 regions were amplified from genomic DNA by means of the immunoSEQ Assay, a bias-controlled multiplex PCR. The authors' analysis ran thus. The number of nucleated cells in each sample was estimated from the amplification of reference gene primers within the assay. To quantify the absolute abundance of each unique TCRbeta CDR3 rearrangement, sequence reads were collapsed and filtered. Productive Simpson clonality was computed per sample as the square root of Simpson's diversity index over productive rearrangements. Held by TCRdb, this immuneACCESS table contains in-frame sequences only and omits some clones. Under half of the omission traces to an unresolved V gene where checked; the cause of the rest is unknown. V, J and clone size are taken as reported in that table, and D and trimming were inferred from the DNA itself. The sample includes approximately 21,000 clones, with 75% to 90% observed a single time. The top ten constitute 9% to 15% of the sample.

This specimen belongs to a study of blood T cell repertoires in COVID-19 (dated by TCRdb to about 2020). Study-level background: Collaborator samples came from the United States, Italy and Spain and covered acute and convalescent phases of COVID-19. A freely available public database, intended as a resource for researchers studying the immune response to SARS-CoV-2, is where the repertoires were released. The dataset comprised deeply sampled blood TCRbeta repertoires from subjects exposed to, actively infected with, or recovered from COVID-19. Nearly every sample came with metadata listing a de-identified subject ID, COVID-19 status, age in years and sex. The samples were drawn from two sources: the first 160 participants of the ongoing ImmuneRACE study, and 950 to 1,500 subjects contributed by 6 global collaborators. Where HLA class I and class II types were available, the types were taken from metadata supplied by the sample provider, not from assay-based typing. The material from the prospective study consisted of cDNA or gDNA derived from T cells, B-cell-depleted T cells, or PBMCs. Study-wide findings and limitations: How much clinical and demographic metadata was included differed by source and by participant, and the metadata was provided uncurated.

The CDR3, cysteine through phenylalanine, is 15 amino acids long. Only CDR3 DNA remains: 45 bases, in frame from the first base. Sequences SGHNT (CDR1) and YYREEE (CDR2) are obtained from the germline V gene (reference sequence). V is reduced by 4 bases and J by 0 bases, leaving a spacing of 11 bases between them. Collaborating institutions collected whole blood in K2EDTA tubes following their own protocols. For TCRbeta analysis, collaborators shipped samples in one of three forms: frozen whole blood, isolated PBMCs, or DNA extracted from either of those sample types. This receptor was identified in a woman older than 75 with active or convalescent COVID-19. This chain joins TRBV5-4 to TRBJ1-5, with the D segment identity uncertain. The sequencing input was peripheral blood. Read as DNA, the sequence is TGTGCCAGCAGCCCTGACATAACTAGCAATCAGCCCCAGCATTTT. This is translated as CASSPDITSNQPQHF.